In its sample, the clone carrying this T cell receptor (beta chain) was seen many times. Genomic DNA yielded TCR beta CDR3, amplified by two-round multiplex PCR. The use of primers specific to each TRBV and TRBJ gene characterized first-round PCR. TCRdb redid the calling of the multiplex PCR reads with MiXCR, one entry per CDR3 protein. Of 24,000 or so distinct CDR3 sequences detected, around 39% appear once; the ten largest clones hold roughly a fifth. At both of two time points, roughly 6 milliliters of peripheral blood were drawn. The data derive from a study of prognosis after radiotherapy for stage I lung cancer. Looking at the study overall: Stage I non-small cell lung cancer patients were enrolled in Nanjing, China. This enrollment took place between 2018 and early 2019. Under 15 cases involved newly diagnosed primary stage I lung tumors, and a few involved oligometastatic NSCLC subsequent to surgical resection of the primary tumor. Distant metastases were recorded in four patients after radiotherapy, at a median of around seven months, and no significant progression was recorded in around 14.

The V end was cut by 0 bases, the J end by 0 bases, with 6 bases between. Germline V gives CDR1 SGHRS, CDR2 YFSETQ. CDR3 length: 15 amino acids. This clonotype originated in a donor over 45 with non-small cell lung cancer. Here the sequenced sample was PBMCs, taken before or after stereotactic body radiation therapy (not recorded which). V is TRBV5-1 and J is TRBJ2-2; D remains ambiguous. CDR3 nucleotide sequence: TGCGCCAGCAGCTTGGCTCTCGCGAACACCGGGGAGCTGTTTTTT. Protein product: CASSLALANTGELFF.